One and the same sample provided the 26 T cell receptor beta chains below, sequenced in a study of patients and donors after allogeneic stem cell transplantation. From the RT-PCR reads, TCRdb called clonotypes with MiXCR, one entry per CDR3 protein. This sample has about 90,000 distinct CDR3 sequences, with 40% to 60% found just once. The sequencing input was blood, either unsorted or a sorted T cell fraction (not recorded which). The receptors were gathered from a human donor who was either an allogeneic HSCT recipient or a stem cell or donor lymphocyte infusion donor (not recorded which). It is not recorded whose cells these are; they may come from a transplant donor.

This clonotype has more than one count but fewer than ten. This chain's CDR3 is CASSMGQRKLMNTEAFF. Written as DNA, the CDR3 is TGTGCCAGTAGTATGGGTCAGCGAAAACTCATGAACACTGAAGCTTTCTTT. This rearrangement joins TRBV19 to TRBJ1-1; D remains ambiguous. The CDR3 is 17 amino acids. Between the trimmed V and J ends, which lost 3 bases and 0 bases, there was a span of 17 bases. Per germline, CDR1 LNHDA and CDR2 SQIVND (reference sequence).

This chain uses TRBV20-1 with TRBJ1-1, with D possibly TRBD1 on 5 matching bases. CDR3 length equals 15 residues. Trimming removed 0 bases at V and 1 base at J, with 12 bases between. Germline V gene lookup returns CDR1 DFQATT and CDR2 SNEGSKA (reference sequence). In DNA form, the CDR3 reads TGCAGTGCTAGAGATCCGAAGGGGCCGAACACTGAAGCTTTCTTT. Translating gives CSARDPKGPNTEAFF.

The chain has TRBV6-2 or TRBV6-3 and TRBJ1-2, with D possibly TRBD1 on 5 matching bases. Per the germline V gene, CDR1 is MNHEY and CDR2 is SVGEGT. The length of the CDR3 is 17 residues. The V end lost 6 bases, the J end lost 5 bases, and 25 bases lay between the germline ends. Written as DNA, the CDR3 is TGTGCCAGCAGCCCCATCCGGGGCCTCGCCGTTAGGTATGGCTACACCTTC. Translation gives CASSPIRGLAVRYGYTF.

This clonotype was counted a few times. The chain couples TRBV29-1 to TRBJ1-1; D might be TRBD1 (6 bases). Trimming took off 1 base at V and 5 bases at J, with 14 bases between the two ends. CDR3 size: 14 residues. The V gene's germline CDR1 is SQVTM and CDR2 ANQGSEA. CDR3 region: CSVEVRGEKTEAFF. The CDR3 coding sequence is TGCAGCGTTGAAGTTAGGGGGGAGAAAACTGAAGCTTTCTTT.

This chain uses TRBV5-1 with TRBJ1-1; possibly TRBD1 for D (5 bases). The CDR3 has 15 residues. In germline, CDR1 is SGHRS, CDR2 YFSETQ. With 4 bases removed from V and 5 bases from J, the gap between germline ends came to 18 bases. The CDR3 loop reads CASSKPGTGGTEAFF. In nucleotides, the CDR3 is TGCGCCAGCAGCAAGCCCGGGACGGGTGGAACTGAAGCTTTCTTT.

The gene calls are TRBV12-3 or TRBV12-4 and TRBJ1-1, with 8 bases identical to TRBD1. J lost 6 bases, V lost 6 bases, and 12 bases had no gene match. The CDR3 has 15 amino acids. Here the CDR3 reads CASSRARDRGPEAFF. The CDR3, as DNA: TGTGCCAGCAGCCGAGCGAGAGACAGGGGCCCTGAAGCTTTCTTT.

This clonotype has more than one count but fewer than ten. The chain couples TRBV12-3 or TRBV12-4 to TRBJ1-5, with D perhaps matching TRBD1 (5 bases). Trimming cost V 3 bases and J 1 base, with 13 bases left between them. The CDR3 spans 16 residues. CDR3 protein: CASSFSGALSNQPQHF. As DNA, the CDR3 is TGTGCCAGCAGTTTTTCCGGGGCACTAAGCAATCAGCCCCAGCATTTT.

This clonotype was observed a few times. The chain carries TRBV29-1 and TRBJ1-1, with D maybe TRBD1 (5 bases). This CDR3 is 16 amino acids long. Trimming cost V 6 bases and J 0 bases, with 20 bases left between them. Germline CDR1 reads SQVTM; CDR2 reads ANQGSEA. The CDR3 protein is CSVLGRSPTMNTEAFF. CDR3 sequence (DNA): TGCAGCGTCTTGGGACGGAGCCCGACTATGAACACTGAAGCTTTCTTT.

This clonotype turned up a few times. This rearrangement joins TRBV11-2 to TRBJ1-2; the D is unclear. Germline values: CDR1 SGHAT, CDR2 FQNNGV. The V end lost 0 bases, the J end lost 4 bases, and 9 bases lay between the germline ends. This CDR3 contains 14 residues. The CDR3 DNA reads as TGTGCCAGCAGCTTAGAGGCCAGTATCTATGGCTACACCTTC. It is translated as CASSLEASIYGYTF.

For the CDR3, the DNA is TGTGCCAGCAGTTACTCGGGCAGGGCGACCTTC. Amino acids: CASSYSGRATF. The V call is TRBV6-6, the J call TRBJ1-2; maybe TRBD1 (5 bases). Germline assignment: CDR1 MNHNY and CDR2 SVGAGI (reference sequence). V shed 0 bases and J shed 14 bases, with 10 bases lying between them. The CDR3 is 11 amino acids.

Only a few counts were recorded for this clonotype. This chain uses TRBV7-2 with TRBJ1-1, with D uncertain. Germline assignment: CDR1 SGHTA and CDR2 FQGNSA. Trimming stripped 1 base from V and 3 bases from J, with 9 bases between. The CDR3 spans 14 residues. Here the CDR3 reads CASSLVVSHTEAFF. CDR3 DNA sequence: TGTGCCAGCAGCTTAGTTGTTTCTCACACTGAAGCTTTCTTT.

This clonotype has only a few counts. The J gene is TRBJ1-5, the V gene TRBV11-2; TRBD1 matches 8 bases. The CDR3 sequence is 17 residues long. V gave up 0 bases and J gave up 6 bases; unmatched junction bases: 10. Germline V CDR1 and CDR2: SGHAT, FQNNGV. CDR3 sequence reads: CASSLDGGTGLGQPQHF. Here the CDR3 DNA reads TGTGCCAGCAGCTTAGATGGCGGGACAGGCCTTGGTCAGCCCCAGCATTTT.

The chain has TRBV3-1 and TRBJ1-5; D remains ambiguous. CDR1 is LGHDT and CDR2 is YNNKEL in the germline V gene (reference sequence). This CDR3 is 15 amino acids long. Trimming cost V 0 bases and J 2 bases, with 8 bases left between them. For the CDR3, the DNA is TGTGCCAGCAGCCAAGACGGTAGGGGCAATCAGCCCCAGCATTTT. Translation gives CASSQDGRGNQPQHF.

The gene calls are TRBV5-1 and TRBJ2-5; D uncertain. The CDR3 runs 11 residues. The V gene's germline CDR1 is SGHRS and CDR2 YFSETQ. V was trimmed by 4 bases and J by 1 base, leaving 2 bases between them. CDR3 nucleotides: TGCGCCAGCAGCACCCAAGAGACCCAGTACTTC. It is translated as CASSTQETQYF. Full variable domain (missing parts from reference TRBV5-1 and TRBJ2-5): KAGVTQTPRYLIKTRGQQVTLSCSPISGHRSVSWYQQTPGQGLQFLFEYFSETQRNKGNFPGRFSGRQFSNSRSEMNVSTLELGDSALYLCASSTQETQYFGPGTRLLVL.

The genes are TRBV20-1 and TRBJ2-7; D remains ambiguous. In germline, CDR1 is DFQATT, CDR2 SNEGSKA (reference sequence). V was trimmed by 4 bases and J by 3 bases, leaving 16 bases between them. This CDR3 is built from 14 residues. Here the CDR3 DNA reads TGCAGTGCTACGACACTGCCCGGATACTACGAGCAGTACTTC. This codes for CSATTLPGYYEQYF.

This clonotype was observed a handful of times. CDR3 sequence reads: CSVRDRENEKLFF. The CDR3, as DNA: TGCAGCGTTCGGGACAGGGAGAATGAAAAACTGTTTTTT. This sequence joins TRBV29-1 and TRBJ1-4, with TRBD1 matching over 9 bases. This CDR3 spans 13 amino acids. The germline V gene encodes CDR1 SQVTM and CDR2 ANQGSEA. The junction had 3 bases not matched to a gene; V was cut back by 5 bases and J by 5 bases.

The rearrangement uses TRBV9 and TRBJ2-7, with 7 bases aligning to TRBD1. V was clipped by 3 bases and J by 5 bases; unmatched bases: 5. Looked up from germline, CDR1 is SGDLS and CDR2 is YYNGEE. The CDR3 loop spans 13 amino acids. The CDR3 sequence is CASSARQGNEQYF. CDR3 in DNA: TGTGCCAGCAGCGCACGACAGGGAAACGAGCAGTACTTC.

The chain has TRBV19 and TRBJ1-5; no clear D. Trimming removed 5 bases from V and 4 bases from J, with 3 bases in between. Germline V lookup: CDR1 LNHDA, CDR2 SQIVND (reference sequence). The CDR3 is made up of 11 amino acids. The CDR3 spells CASSPNQPQHF. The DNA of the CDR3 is TGTGCCAGTAGTCCTAATCAGCCCCAGCATTTT. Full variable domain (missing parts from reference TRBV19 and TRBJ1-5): DGGITQSPKYLFRKEGQNVTLSCEQNLNHDAMYWYRQDPGQGLRLIYYSQIVNDFQKGDIAEGYSVSREKKESFPLTVTSAQKNPTAFYLCASSPNQPQHFGDGTRLSIL.

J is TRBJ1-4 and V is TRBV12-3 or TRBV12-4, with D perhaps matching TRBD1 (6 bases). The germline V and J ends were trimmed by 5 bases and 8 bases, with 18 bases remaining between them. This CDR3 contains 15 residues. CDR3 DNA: TGTGCCAGCAGTATGATACAGGGAGAAGAGGAAAAACTGTTTTTT. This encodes CASSMIQGEEEKLFF.

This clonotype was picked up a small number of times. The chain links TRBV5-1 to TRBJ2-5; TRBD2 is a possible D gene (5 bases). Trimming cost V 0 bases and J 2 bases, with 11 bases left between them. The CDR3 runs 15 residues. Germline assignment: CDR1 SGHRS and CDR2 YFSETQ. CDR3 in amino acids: CASSLVRPGQETQYF. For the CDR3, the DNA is TGCGCCAGCAGCTTGGTCCGCCCGGGACAAGAGACCCAGTACTTC. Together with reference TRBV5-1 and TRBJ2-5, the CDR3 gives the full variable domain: KAGVTQTPRYLIKTRGQQVTLSCSPISGHRSVSWYQQTPGQGLQFLFEYFSETQRNKGNFPGRFSGRQFSNSRSEMNVSTLELGDSALYLCASSLVRPGQETQYFGPGTRLLVL.

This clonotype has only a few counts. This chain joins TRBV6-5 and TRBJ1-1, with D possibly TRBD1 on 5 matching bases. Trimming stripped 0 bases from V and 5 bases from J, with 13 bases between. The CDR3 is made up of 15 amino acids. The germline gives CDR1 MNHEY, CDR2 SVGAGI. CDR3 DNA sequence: TGTGCCAGCAGTTACTCGTGGCAGGGTGATACTGAAGCTTTCTTT. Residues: CASSYSWQGDTEAFF.

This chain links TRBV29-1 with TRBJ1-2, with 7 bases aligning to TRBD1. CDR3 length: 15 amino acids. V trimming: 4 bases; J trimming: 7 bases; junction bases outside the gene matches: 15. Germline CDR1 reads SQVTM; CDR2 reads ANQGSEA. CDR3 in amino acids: CSVGGRGTEVGGYTF. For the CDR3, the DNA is TGCAGCGTTGGAGGTCGGGGGACAGAAGTTGGTGGCTACACCTTC.

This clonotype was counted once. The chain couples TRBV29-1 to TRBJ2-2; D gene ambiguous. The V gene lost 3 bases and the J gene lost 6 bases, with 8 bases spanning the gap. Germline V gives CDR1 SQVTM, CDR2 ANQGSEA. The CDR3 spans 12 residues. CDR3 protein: CSVDSSSGELFF. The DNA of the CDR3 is TGCAGCGTTGATAGTTCGTCCGGGGAGCTGTTTTTT.

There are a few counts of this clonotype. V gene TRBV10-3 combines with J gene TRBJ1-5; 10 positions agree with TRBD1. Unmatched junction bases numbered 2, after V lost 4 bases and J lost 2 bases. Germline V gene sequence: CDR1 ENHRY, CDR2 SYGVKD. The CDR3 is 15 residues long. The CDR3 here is CAISGGTGGNQPQHF. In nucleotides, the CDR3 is TGTGCCATCAGTGGCGGGACAGGGGGCAATCAGCCCCAGCATTTT.

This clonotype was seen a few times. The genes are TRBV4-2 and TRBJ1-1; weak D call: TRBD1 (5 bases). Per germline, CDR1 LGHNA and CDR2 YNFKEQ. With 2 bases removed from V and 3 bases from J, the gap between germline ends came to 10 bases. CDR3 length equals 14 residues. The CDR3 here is CASSQRGRDTEAFF. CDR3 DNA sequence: TGTGCCAGCAGCCAACGGGGGAGAGACACTGAAGCTTTCTTT.

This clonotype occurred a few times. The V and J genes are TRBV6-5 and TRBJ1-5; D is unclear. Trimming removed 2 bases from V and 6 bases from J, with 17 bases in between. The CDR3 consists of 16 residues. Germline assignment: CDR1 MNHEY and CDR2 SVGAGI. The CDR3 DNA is TGTGCCAGCAGTTACGCCGCGGGCGTGGGAGGTCAGCCCCAGCATTTT. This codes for CASSYAAGVGGQPQHF.